This TCR beta chain was found in a study of CD8+CD57+ T cells in acquired aplastic anemia. According to the study, genomic DNA was the template for TCR beta VDJ and CDR3 profiling. TCRdb used MiXCR to reprocess the reads, holding one entry per CDR3 protein. In the table there are hundreds of thousands of distinct CDR3 sequences, about two thirds of which are singletons. Trimming shortened V by 3 bases and J by 4 bases, and 10 bases separated the two germline ends. Germline V gene lookup returns CDR1 SQVTM and CDR2 ANQGSEA. The CDR3 is 14 residues long. Source material: sorted CD4+, CD8+, or CD8+CD57+ T cells (not recorded which) from PBMCs. The TCR comes from a human donor in good health, serving as a control. The chain joins TRBV29-1 to TRBJ2-6; D remains ambiguous. CDR3 sequence reads: CSVEEYAGANVLTF. CDR3 nucleotide sequence: TGCAGCGTTGAGGAGTATGCAGGGGCCAACGTCCTGACTTTC.